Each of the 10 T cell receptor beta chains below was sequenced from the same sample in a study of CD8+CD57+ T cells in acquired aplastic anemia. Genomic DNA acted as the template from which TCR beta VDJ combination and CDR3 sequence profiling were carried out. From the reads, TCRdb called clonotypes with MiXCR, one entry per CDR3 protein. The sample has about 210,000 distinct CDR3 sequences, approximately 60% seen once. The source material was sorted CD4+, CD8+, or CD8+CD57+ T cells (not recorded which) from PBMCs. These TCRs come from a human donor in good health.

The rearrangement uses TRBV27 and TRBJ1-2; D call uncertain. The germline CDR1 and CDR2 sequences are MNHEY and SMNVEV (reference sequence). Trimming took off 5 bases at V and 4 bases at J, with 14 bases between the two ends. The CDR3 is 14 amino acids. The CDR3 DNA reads TGTGCCAGCAGTATACGTCTGGGGTCCTATGGCTACACCTTC. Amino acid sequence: CASSIRLGSYGYTF.

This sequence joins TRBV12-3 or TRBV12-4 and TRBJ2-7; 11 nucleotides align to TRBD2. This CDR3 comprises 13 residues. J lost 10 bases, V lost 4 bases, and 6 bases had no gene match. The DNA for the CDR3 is TGTGCCAGCAGTTATAGCGGGGGGGCCCGACAGTACTTC. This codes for CASSYSGGARQYF.

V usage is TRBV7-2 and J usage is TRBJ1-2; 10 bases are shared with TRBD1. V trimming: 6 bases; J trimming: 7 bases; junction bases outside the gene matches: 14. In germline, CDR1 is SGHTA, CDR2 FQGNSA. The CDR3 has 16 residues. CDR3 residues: CASSPIRDRGGFGYTF. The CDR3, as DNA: TGTGCCAGCAGTCCGATCCGGGACAGGGGTGGTTTTGGCTACACCTTC.

CDR3 bases: TGTGCCAGCAGCGCCGACAGGGGGAGAATGAACACTGAAGCTTTCTTT. As protein: CASSADRGRMNTEAFF. The chain combines TRBV5-6 with TRBJ1-1; 9 bases line up with TRBD1. V was clipped by 4 bases and J by 0 bases; unmatched bases: 7. Germline lookup yields CDR1 SGHDT and CDR2 YYEEEE. This CDR3 region has 16 residues. Supplemented by reference TRBV5-6 and TRBJ1-1, the full variable domain reads DAGVTQSPTHLIKTRGQQVTLRCSPKSGHDTVSWYQQALGQGPQFIFQYYEEEERQRGNFPDRFSGHQFPNYSSELNVNALLLGDSALYLCASSADRGRMNTEAFFGQGTRLTVV.

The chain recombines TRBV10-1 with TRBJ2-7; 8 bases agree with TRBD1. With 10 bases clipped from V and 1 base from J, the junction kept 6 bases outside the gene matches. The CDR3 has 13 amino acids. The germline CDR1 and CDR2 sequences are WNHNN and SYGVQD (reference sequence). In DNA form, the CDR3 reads TGCGCCATCCGGACAGGGCGGTCCTACGAGCAGTACTTC. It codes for CAIRTGRSYEQYF.

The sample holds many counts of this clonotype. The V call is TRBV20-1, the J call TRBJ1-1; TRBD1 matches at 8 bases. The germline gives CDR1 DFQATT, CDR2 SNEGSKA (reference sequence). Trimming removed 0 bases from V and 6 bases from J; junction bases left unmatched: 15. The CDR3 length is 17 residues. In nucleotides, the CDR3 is TGCAGTGCTAGAGATACCGGCCTTACAGGGGGTAACCCTGAAGCTTTCTTT. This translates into CSARDTGLTGGNPEAFF.

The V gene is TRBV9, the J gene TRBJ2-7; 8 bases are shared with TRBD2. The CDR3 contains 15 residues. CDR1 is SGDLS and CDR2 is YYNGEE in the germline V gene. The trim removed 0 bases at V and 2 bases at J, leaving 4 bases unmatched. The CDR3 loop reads CASSVGAGGAYEQYF. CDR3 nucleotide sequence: TGTGCCAGCAGCGTAGGGGCGGGAGGTGCCTACGAGCAGTACTTC. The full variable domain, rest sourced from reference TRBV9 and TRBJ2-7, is DSGVTQTPKHLITATGQRVTLRCSPRSGDLSVYWYQQSLDQGLQFLIQYYNGEERAKGNILERFSAQQFPDLHSELNLSSLELGDSALYFCASSVGAGGAYEQYFGPGTRLTVT.

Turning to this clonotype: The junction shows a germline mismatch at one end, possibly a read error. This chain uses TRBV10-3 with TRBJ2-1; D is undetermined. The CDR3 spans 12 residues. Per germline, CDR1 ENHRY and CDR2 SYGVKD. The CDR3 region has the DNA TGTGCCATCATGGAACAACAAAATGAGCAGCTCTTC. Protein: CAIMEQQNEQLF.

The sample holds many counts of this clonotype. DNA for the CDR3: TGTGCCAGCAGAGGACTAGCTTCAGAGACCCAGTACTTC. Encoded protein: CASRGLASETQYF. The rearrangement links TRBV6-6 to TRBJ2-5, with 8 bases that match TRBD2. CDR3 length: 13 residues. Losses at the gene ends were 6 bases for V and 4 bases for J; bases not matched to a gene: 4. Germline V gene data show CDR1 as MNHNY and CDR2 as SVGAGI (reference sequence).

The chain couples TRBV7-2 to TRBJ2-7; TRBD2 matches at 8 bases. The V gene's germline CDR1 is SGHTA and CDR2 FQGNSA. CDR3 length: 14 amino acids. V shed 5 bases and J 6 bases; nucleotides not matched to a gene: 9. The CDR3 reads CASSAGGAGVEQYF. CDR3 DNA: TGTGCCAGCAGCGCCGGGGGGGCAGGGGTCGAGCAGTACTTC. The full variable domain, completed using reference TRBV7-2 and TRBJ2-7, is GAGVSQSPSNKVTEKGKDVELRCDPISGHTALYWYRQSLGQGLEFLIYFQGNSAPDKSGLPSDRFSAERTGGSVSTLTIQRTQQEDSAVYLCASSAGGAGVEQYFGPGTRLTVT.